A selection of T cell receptor beta chains follows, all from one sample in a study of blood T cell repertoires in COVID-19. The data were produced by immunoSEQ multiplex PCR, yet TCRdb's version contains in-frame clones alone and is incomplete. This table has about 210,000 clones, around 90% appearing once. Source material: PBMCs or T cells enriched from blood (not recorded which). All receptors come from a young man with acute COVID-19. The CDR3 runs from the conserved cysteine through the conserved F or W. The order of the fields is V gene, J gene, clone size, CDR3 length, D gene, CDR3 DNA, CDR3 protein. A D gene is named only where the DNA matches it firmly. Some rows have no size entry. The others give once, few or many, or a class for an expanded clone.

TRBV12-3/TRBV12-4	TRBJ1-6	-	13	-	TGTGCCAGCAGTTTAGCGCTCCAGGAACCCCTCCACTTT	CASSLALQEPLHF
TRBV30	TRBJ2-1	once	15	-	TGTGCCTGGAGTGTTCCACTAGTTTCCTACAATGAGCAGTTCTTC	CAWSVPLVSYNEQFF
TRBV3-1/TRBV3-2	TRBJ2-7	-	14	-	TGTGCCAGCAGCCAAAGGTCTAGCGAGTACGAGCAGTACTTC	CASSQRSSEYEQYF
TRBV4-1	TRBJ2-1	-	15	TRBD2	TGCGCCAGCGCCTTTCTAGCGGGAGTGCAGGGTGAGCAGTTCTTC	CASAFLAGVQGEQFF
TRBV3-1/TRBV3-2	TRBJ2-1	-	15	TRBD2	TGTGCCAGCAGGCCTATCCGGGGGGGGAATAATGAGCAGTTCTTC	CASRPIRGGNNEQFF
TRBV28	TRBJ2-3	-	17	TRBD2	TGTGCCAGCAGTCCTATGACTAGCGAGATTAGCACAGATACGCAGTATTTT	CASSPMTSEISTDTQYF
TRBV7-9	TRBJ2-1	few	13	-	TGTGCCAGCCGAAACGGGGGTCTCAATGAGCAGTTCTTC	CASRNGGLNEQFF
TRBV9	TRBJ1-1	-	16	-	TGTGCCAGCAGCGTAGTTACTCCGCCAGGGGAGTTTGGGGCTTTCTTT	CASSVVTPPGEFGAFF
TRBV7-9	TRBJ2-7	-	18	TRBD2	TGTGCCAGCAGCTTACGGGGGACTAGCGGGATCTTTCCCCTCGAGCAGTACTTC	CASSLRGTSGIFPLEQYF
TRBV4-3	TRBJ1-6	-	19	-	TGCGCCAGCAGCCAAGATATGGGGACGGGGGGGTCCTATAATTCACCCCTCCACTTT	CASSQDMGTGGSYNSPLHF
TRBV9	TRBJ2-5	-	13	TRBD1	TGTGCCAGCAGCGCAGGGACAGGGGAGACCCAGTACTTC	CASSAGTGETQYF
TRBV7-2	TRBJ1-4	-	14	-	TGTGCCAGCAGCCCTGGGCAGGGAGGTGAAAAACTGTTTTTT	CASSPGQGGEKLFF
TRBV16	TRBJ1-1	-	16	-	TGTGCCAGCTGCAGCGACACATTACCCGGGAGACCTGAAGCTTTCTTT	CASCSDTLPGRPEAFF
TRBV4-1	TRBJ2-7	-	14	-	TGCGCCAGCAGCCCAAGGACCGGAGGGTACGAGCAGTACTTC	CASSPRTGGYEQYF
TRBV6-5	TRBJ2-5	-	13	-	TGTGCCAGCAGCTCCGACAGGCGGGAGACCCAGTACTTC	CASSSDRRETQYF
TRBV7-8	TRBJ2-6	once	17	-	TGTGCCAGCAGCTCAGTAGGACAGTTCTCTGGGGCCAACGTCCTGACTTTC	CASSSVGQFSGANVLTF
TRBV19	TRBJ2-2	once	15	TRBD1	TGTGCCAGTAGGGGACAGGGGGCTGGCACCGGGGAGCTGTTTTTT	CASRGQGAGTGELFF
TRBV14	TRBJ1-6	-	14	-	TGTGCCAGCAGCCACATCCGACGGGGTTCACCCCTCCACTTT	CASSHIRRGSPLHF
TRBV5-4	TRBJ2-1	-	16	TRBD2	TGTGCCAGCAGCTTGGAGGGCGGGAGCTCCTACAATGAGCAGTTCTTC	CASSLEGGSSYNEQFF
TRBV23-1	TRBJ2-2	-	18	TRBD1	TGCGCCAGCAGACTCAAGTCCCGGACAGGAAGGAACACCGGGGAGCTGTTTTTT	CASRLKSRTGRNTGELFF
TRBV19	TRBJ1-3	-	16	-	TGTGCCAGTACCGATCCAGGATCTCCTTCTGGAAACACCATATATTTT	CASTDPGSPSGNTIYF
TRBV28	TRBJ1-5	-	15	-	TGTGCCAGCAGATCGACAGGTGGGTTCAATCAGCCCCAGCATTTT	CASRSTGGFNQPQHF
TRBV6-2/TRBV6-3	TRBJ2-3	-	16	-	TGTGCCAGCAGCCCCTACTCCCCAGGGGAGTCTGGTACGCAGTATTTT	CASSPYSPGESGTQYF
TRBV5-8	TRBJ1-2	-	11	-	TGTGCCAGCAGCCCCGCTCGGGGCTACACCTTC	CASSPARGYTF
TRBV7-9	TRBJ2-7	few	11	-	TGTGCCAGCAGCCCGGGCTACGAGCAGTACTTC	CASSPGYEQYF
TRBV28	TRBJ1-5	-	16	TRBD1	TGTGCCAGCAGTTCCCCCGGGACAGGGGGCCGTCAGCCCCAGCATTTT	CASSSPGTGGRQPQHF
TRBV24-1	TRBJ1-4	-	13	-	TGTGCCACCAGTGATCCCCTTAATGAAAAACTGTTTTTT	CATSDPLNEKLFF
TRBV29-1	TRBJ2-5	-	13	-	TGCAGCGCCGGGGACTCGCTAGAAGAGACCCAGTACTTC	CSAGDSLEETQYF
TRBV7-3	TRBJ2-3	once	15	-	TGTGCCAGCAGCTCCCCTACTGGGGAGGTAGATACGCAGTATTTT	CASSSPTGEVDTQYF
TRBV30	TRBJ2-7	-	13	-	TGTGCCTGGAGTGTACGGGAAGGCTACGAGCAGTACTTC	CAWSVREGYEQYF
TRBV19	TRBJ2-5	few	15	-	TGTGCCAGTAGTATTGGTACAGGTAGGACGGAGACCCAGTACTTC	CASSIGTGRTETQYF
TRBV30	TRBJ1-1	once	13	-	TGTGCCTGGAGCCGTGGGGCTAGGGCTGAAGCTTTCTTT	CAWSRGARAEAFF
TRBV6-2/TRBV6-3	TRBJ2-1	few	14	TRBD2	TGTGCCAGCAGTGTAGCGGGGGTTCCCAATGAGCAGTTCTTC	CASSVAGVPNEQFF
TRBV5-4	TRBJ2-1	-	16	TRBD2	TGTGCCAGCAGCCCCGTAGGACTAGCGGGAGGCAATGAGCAGTTCTTC	CASSPVGLAGGNEQFF
TRBV11-2	TRBJ1-2	once	13	-	TGTGCCAGCAGCTTAAGGGAGGGGTATGGCTACACCTTC	CASSLREGYGYTF
TRBV18	TRBJ1-5	-	15	-	TGTGCCAGCTCACCACGGGGGGGAGAAGGTCAGCCCCAGCATTTT	CASSPRGGEGQPQHF
TRBV5-4	TRBJ1-1	-	14	TRBD1	TGTGCCAGCAGCGCGGGACAGCTATTACCTGAAGCTTTCTTT	CASSAGQLLPEAFF
TRBV5-5	TRBJ2-7	-	18	TRBD2	TGTGCCAGCAGCTTGGCCCCTAGCGGGCTCCAAAAATCCTACGAGCAGTACTTC	CASSLAPSGLQKSYEQYF
TRBV27	TRBJ1-6	-	14	-	TGTGCCAGCAGTCCCGGGGTCTTTCGTTCACCCCTCCACTTT	CASSPGVFRSPLHF
TRBV4-2	TRBJ2-5	-	14	-	TGTGCCAGCAGCCAAGATATGGAGGAAGAGACCCAGTACTTC	CASSQDMEEETQYF
TRBV7-9	TRBJ2-7	-	15	TRBD2	TGTGCCAGCAGCACCCTGGGTAGCGGGGCCTACGAGCAGTACTTC	CASSTLGSGAYEQYF
TRBV29-1	TRBJ2-3	-	16	TRBD1	TGCAGCGTTGAGGTAGGGGGACAGTCGTCCTTGGATACGCAGTATTTT	CSVEVGGQSSLDTQYF
TRBV30	TRBJ1-1	-	12	TRBD1	TGTGCCTGGAGTGAGGGACAGGTGGAAGCTTTCTTT	CAWSEGQVEAFF
TRBV29-1	TRBJ1-1	-	14	-	TGCAGCGTTCGTCAGGGAGGGTCAGACACTGAAGCTTTCTTT	CSVRQGGSDTEAFF
TRBV11-2	TRBJ2-7	-	15	TRBD2	TGTGCCAGCAGCTCCTTAGCGGGAGGGCCCCCCGAGCAGTACTTC	CASSSLAGGPPEQYF
TRBV27	TRBJ2-1	-	15	-	TGTGCCAGCAGTCCCGGGACTCCCCTATCTGGTGAGCAGTTCTTC	CASSPGTPLSGEQFF
TRBV6-6	TRBJ1-1	-	16	-	TGTGCCAGCACCCTAAATCCGGGACACCCGAACACTGAAGCTTTCTTT	CASTLNPGHPNTEAFF
TRBV11-3	TRBJ2-3	-	16	-	TGTGCCAGCAGCTTAGGGTCCGGTAGAGGAACAGATACGCAGTATTTT	CASSLGSGRGTDTQYF
TRBV5-4	TRBJ2-7	once	14	TRBD1	TGTGCCAGCAGCTTGGGTGGGACAGGGGAAGAGCAGTACTTC	CASSLGGTGEEQYF
TRBV10-1	TRBJ1-1	-	13	-	TGCGCCAGCCCTCCCAGACAGACCTCTGAAGCTTTCTTT	CASPPRQTSEAFF
TRBV30	TRBJ2-7	-	13	TRBD2	TGTGCCCATTCCGTAGCGGGAACCTACGAGCAGTACTTC	CAHSVAGTYEQYF
TRBV30	TRBJ1-4	-	13	-	TGTGCCTGGAACCCGGGAACTAATGAAAAACTGTTTTTT	CAWNPGTNEKLFF
TRBV4-1	TRBJ1-1	-	16	TRBD1	TGCGCCAGCAGCCATCCAGGACAGGGTAGACACACTGAAGCTTTCTTT	CASSHPGQGRHTEAFF
TRBV9	TRBJ2-7	-	13	-	TGTGCCAGCAGCGGGCCACCCCTCTACGAGCAGTACTTC	CASSGPPLYEQYF
TRBV5-1	TRBJ2-1	-	13	-	TGCGCCAGCAGCTTGGGGACATACAATGAGCAGTTCTTC	CASSLGTYNEQFF
TRBV4-2	TRBJ1-2	-	14	-	TGTGCCAGCAGCCAAGAATCAGGAAACTATGGCTACACCTTC	CASSQESGNYGYTF
TRBV21-1	TRBJ2-3	-	17	-	TGTGCCAGCAGCAAAGAAACTAGCGGGAGTGTCACAGATACGCAGTATTTT	CASSKETSGSVTDTQYF
TRBV5-4	TRBJ2-2	once	13	-	TGTGCCAGCAGCTTGGTAGACACCGGGGAGCTGTTTTTT	CASSLVDTGELFF
TRBV7-3	TRBJ2-7	once	14	-	TGTGCCAGCAGCCCTTCCGGGACTCGCTACGAGCAGTACTTC	CASSPSGTRYEQYF